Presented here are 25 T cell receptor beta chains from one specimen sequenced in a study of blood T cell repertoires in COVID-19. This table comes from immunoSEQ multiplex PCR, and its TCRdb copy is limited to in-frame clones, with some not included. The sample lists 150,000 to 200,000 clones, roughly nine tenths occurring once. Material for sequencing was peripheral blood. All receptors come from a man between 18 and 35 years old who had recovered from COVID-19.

CDR3 protein: CASSPLGVIGHNEQFF. The CDR3 bases are TGTGCCAGCTCACCACTGGGCGTAATTGGGCACAATGAGCAGTTCTTC. The genes are TRBV18 and TRBJ2-1, with no clear D. Germline CDR1 KGHSH, CDR2 LQKENI. The ends were cut back, 1 base at V and 5 bases at J, with 15 bases in the middle. This CDR3 contains 16 residues.

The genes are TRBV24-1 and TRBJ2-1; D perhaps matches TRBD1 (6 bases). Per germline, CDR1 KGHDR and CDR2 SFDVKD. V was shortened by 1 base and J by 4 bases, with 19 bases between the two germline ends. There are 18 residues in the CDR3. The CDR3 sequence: CATSDFRDNPHKYNEQFF. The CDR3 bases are TGTGCCACCAGTGATTTTCGGGACAATCCTCATAAGTACAATGAGCAGTTCTTC.

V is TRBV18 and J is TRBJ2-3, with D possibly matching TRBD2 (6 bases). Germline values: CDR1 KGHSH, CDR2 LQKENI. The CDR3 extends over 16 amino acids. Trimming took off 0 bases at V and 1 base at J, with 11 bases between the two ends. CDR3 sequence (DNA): TGTGCCAGCTCACCACCGCGGGGCGAAGGCACAGATACGCAGTATTTT. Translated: CASSPPRGEGTDTQYF.

The CDR3 coding sequence is TGTGCCAGCAGCCCGCGAGGAAGGGACAGCTACGAGCAGTACTTC. Protein product: CASSPRGRDSYEQYF. The chain carries TRBV9 and TRBJ2-7; 7 bases match TRBD1. V was clipped by 4 bases and J by 3 bases; unmatched bases: 10. This CDR3 spans 15 amino acids. The germline V gene encodes CDR1 SGDLS and CDR2 YYNGEE.

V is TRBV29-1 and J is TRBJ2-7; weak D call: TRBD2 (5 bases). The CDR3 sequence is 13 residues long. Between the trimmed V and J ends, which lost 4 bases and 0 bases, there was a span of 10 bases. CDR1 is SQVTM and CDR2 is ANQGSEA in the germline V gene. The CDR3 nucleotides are TGCAGCGTTGCGTCGGGGAGCTCCTACGAGCAGTACTTC. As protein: CSVASGSSYEQYF.

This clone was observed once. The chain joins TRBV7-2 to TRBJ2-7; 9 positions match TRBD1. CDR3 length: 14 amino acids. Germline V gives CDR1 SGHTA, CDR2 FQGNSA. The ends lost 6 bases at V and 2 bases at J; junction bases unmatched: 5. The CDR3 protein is CASSAGTGTYEQYF. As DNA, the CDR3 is TGTGCCAGCAGTGCCGGGACAGGGACCTACGAGCAGTACTTC.

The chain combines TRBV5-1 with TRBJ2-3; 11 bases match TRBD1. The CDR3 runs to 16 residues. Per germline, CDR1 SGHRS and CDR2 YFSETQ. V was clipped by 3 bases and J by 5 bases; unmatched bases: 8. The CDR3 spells CASSSAPGQGVDTQYF. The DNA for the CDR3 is TGCGCCAGCAGCTCTGCACCGGGACAGGGGGTAGATACGCAGTATTTT.

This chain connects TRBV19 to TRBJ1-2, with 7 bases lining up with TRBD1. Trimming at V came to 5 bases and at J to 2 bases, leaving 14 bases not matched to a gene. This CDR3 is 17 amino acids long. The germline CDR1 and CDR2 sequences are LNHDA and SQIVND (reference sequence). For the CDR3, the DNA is TGTGCCAGTAGTTTCCCGGGACAGTTGGCCCTAAACTATGGCTACACCTTC. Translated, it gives CASSFPGQLALNYGYTF.

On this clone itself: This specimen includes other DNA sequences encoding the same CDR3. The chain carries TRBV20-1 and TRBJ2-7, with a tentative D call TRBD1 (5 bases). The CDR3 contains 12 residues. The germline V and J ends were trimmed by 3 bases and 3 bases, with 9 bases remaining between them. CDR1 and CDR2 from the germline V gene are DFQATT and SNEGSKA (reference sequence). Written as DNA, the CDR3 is TGCAGTGCTAGTGACCAGGGCTACGAGCAGTACTTC. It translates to CSASDQGYEQYF.

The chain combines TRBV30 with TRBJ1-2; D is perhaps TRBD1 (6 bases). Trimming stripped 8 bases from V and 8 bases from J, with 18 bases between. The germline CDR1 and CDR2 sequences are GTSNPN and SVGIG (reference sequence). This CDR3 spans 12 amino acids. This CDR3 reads CALSQGAGGYTF. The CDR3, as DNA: TGTGCCCTATCACAGGGAGCAGGAGGCTACACCTTC.

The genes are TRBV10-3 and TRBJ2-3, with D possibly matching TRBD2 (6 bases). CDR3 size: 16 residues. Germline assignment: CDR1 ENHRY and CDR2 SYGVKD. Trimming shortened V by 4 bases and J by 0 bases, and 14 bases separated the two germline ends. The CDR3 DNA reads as TGTGCCATCAGTGGCCACCGGGACTCAAGCACAGATACGCAGTATTTT. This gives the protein CAISGHRDSSTDTQYF.

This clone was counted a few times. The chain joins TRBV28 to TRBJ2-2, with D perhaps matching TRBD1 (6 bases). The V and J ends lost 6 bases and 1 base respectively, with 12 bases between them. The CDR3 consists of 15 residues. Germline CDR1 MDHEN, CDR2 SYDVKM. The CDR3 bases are TGTGCCAGCAGCACAGGGAGCGGGAACACCGGGGAGCTGTTTTTT. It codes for CASSTGSGNTGELFF.

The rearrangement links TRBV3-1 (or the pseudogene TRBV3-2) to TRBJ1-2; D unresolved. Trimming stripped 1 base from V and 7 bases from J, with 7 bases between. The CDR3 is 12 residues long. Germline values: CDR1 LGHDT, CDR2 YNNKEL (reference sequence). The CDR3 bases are TGTGCCAGCAGCCAAGGACCGGGTGGCTACACCTTC. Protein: CASSQGPGGYTF.

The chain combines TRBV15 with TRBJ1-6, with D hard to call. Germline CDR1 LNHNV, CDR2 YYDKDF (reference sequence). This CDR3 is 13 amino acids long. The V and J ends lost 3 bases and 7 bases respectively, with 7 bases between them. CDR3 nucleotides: TGTGCCACCAGCAGTACCGGGAATTCACCCCTCCACTTT. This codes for CATSSTGNSPLHF.

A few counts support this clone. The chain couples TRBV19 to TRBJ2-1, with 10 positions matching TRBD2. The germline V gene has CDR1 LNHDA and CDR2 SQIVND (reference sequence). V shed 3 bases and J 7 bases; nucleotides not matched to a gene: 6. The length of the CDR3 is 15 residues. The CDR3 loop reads CASSMSSGRGNEQFF. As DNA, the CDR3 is TGTGCCAGTAGTATGTCGAGCGGGAGGGGTAATGAGCAGTTCTTC. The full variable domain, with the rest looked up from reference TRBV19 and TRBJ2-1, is DGGITQSPKYLFRKEGQNVTLSCEQNLNHDAMYWYRQDPGQGLRLIYYSQIVNDFQKGDIAEGYSVSREKKESFPLTVTSAQKNPTAFYLCASSMSSGRGNEQFFGPGTRLTVL.

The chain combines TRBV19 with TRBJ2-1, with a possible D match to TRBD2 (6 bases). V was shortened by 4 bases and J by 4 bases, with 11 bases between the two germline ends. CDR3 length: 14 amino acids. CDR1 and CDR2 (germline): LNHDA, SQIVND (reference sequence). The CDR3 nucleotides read TGTGCCAGTAGTAGGGGGGAGAGTTACAATGAGCAGTTCTTC. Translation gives CASSRGESYNEQFF.

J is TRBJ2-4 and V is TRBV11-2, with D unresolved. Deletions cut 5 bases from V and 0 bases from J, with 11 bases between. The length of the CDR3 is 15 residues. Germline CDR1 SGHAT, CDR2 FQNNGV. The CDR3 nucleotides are TGTGCCAGCAGCACCGGTGAGGTAGCCAAAAACATTCAGTACTTC. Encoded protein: CASSTGEVAKNIQYF.

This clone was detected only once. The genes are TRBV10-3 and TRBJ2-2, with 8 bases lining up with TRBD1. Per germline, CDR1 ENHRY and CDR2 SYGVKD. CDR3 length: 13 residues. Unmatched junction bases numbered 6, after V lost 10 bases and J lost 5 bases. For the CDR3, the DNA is TGTGCCACCGGACAGGGTCGAACCGGGGAGCTGTTTTTT. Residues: CATGQGRTGELFF.

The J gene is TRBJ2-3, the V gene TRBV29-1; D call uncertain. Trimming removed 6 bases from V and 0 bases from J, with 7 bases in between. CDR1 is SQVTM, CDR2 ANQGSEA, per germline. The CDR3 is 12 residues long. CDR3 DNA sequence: TGCAGCGTAGAGAGAAGCACAGATACGCAGTATTTT. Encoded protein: CSVERSTDTQYF.

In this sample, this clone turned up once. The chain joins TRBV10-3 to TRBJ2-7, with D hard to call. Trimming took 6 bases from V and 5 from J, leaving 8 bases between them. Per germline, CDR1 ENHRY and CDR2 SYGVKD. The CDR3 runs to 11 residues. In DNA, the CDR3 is TGTGCCATCAGAAACGAGCACGAGCAGTACTTC. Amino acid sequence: CAIRNEHEQYF.

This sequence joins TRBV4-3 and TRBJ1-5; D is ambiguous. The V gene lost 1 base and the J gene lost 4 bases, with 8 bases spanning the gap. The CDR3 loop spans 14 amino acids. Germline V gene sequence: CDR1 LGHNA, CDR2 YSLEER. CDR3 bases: TGCGCCAGCAGCCAAGTGGGAGTAAATCAGCCCCAGCATTTT. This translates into CASSQVGVNQPQHF.

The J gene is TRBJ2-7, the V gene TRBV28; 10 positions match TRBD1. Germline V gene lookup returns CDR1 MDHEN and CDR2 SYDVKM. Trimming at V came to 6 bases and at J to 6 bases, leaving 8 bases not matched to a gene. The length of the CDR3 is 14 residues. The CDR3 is CASRTGTGVGEQYF. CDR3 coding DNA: TGTGCCAGCAGGACCGGGACAGGGGTTGGCGAGCAGTACTTC.

CDR3 sequence (DNA): TGTGCCAGCAGCCAACCCAGCGCGACCTACAATGAGCAGTTCTTC. This sequence encodes CASSQPSATYNEQFF. The chain combines TRBV4-2 with TRBJ2-1; D gene uncertain. Germline loops: CDR1 LGHNA, CDR2 YNFKEQ. There are 15 residues in the CDR3. With 2 bases removed from V and 2 bases from J, the gap between germline ends came to 10 bases.

In DNA form, the CDR3 reads TGCGCCAGTACTCTCGGACAGGGTGGCACCGGGGAGCTGTTTTTT. It encodes CASTLGQGGTGELFF. This rearrangement joins TRBV5-1 to TRBJ2-2; 8 bases are a match to TRBD1. The V and J ends lost 8 bases and 4 bases, in that order; junction bases with no gene match: 10. CDR1 and CDR2 (germline): SGHRS, YFSETQ. The CDR3 has 15 residues.

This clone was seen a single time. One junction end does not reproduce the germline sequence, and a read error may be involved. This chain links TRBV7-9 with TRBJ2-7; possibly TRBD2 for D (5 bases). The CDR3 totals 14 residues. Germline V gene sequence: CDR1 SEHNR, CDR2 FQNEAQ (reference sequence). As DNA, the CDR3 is TGTGCCAGCAGCCTAGCTCTTCTCCCCCACGAGCAGTACTTC. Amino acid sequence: CASSLALLPHEQYF.